These T cell receptor beta chains were read from a single sample in a study of T cells after yellow fever vaccination. Each CDR3 protein gets one entry after TCRdb re-called the 5' RACE reads with MiXCR. The repertoire holds around 600,000 distinct CDR3 sequences, with 10% to 15% as singletons. Material: PBMCs, obtained on the day of the yellow fever booster vaccination. These receptors came from a man aged 25-45 years who received the YFV17D yellow fever vaccine. Each CDR3 is given with its conserved first and last residue. The D gene is left open where the match is weak. Only some rows state a clone size, as once, few, many or a class for expanded clones.

J: TRBJ1-1
size: few
V: TRBV19
D: -
DNA: TGTGCCAGTAGTCCGAGAAGAGGGGAAAAAGCTTTCTTT
CDR3: CASSPRRGEKAFF

J: TRBJ2-6
size: -
V: TRBV6-1
D: -
DNA: TGTGCCAGCACTGTTAGGGTGAGGGCTGGGGCCAACGTCCTGACTTTC
CDR3: CASTVRVRAGANVLTF

J: TRBJ2-3
size: -
V: TRBV7-9
D: TRBD2
DNA: TGTGCCAGCAGCCCCTCACTAGCGGGAGTGGGAGATACGCAGTATTTT
CDR3: CASSPSLAGVGDTQYF

J: TRBJ2-3
size: few
V: TRBV20-1
D: -
DNA: TGCAGTGCTAGAGGTTCTCTGGGACTCCCTCCGGATACGCAGTATTTT
CDR3: CSARGSLGLPPDTQYF

J: TRBJ2-7
size: few
V: TRBV5-1
D: TRBD2
DNA: TGCGCCAGCAGATTGGGACTAGCGGGAGAATACGAGCAGTACTTC
CDR3: CASRLGLAGEYEQYF

J: TRBJ2-1
size: few
V: TRBV28
D: TRBD2
DNA: TGTGCCAGCAGTGCTAGGGTAGCGGGAGGCAATGAGCAGTTCTTC
CDR3: CASSARVAGGNEQFF

J: TRBJ2-7
size: -
V: TRBV21-1
D: -
DNA: TGTGCCAGCAGCCTTCAATCGTCGCTAGCGGGTATACACGAGCAGTACTTC
CDR3: CASSLQSSLAGIHEQYF

J: TRBJ2-1
size: few
V: TRBV12-3/TRBV12-4
D: TRBD2
DNA: TGTGCCAGCAGTTTACCCTTCGGACTAGCGGCCTCCTACAATGAGCAGTTCTTC
CDR3: CASSLPFGLAASYNEQFF

J: TRBJ2-1
size: few
V: TRBV4-2
D: -
DNA: TGTGCCAGCAGCTTACTGTTGGATGAGCAGTTCTTC
CDR3: CASSLLLDEQFF

J: TRBJ2-7
size: -
V: TRBV5-1
D: TRBD2
DNA: TGCGCCAGCAGCGCTAGCGGGAGCGGTTACGAGCAGTACTTC
CDR3: CASSASGSGYEQYF

J: TRBJ1-2
size: many
V: TRBV27
D: -
DNA: TGTGCCAGCAGCCGACAGAGCTATGGCTACACCTTC
CDR3: CASSRQSYGYTF

J: TRBJ2-1
size: many
V: TRBV4-1
D: -
DNA: TGCGCCAGCAGCCAGTTGGCGCTGATAGCACGAGACAATGAGCAGTTCTTC
CDR3: CASSQLALIARDNEQFF

J: TRBJ2-2
size: -
V: TRBV6-2/TRBV6-3
D: -
DNA: TGTGCCAGCAGTTATGGGGCGGCGGGCACCGGGGAGCTGTTTTTT
CDR3: CASSYGAAGTGELFF

J: TRBJ1-1
size: few
V: TRBV6-5
D: -
DNA: TGTGCCAGCAGTTCATGGGGGCTAGGCACTGAAGCTTTCTTT
CDR3: CASSSWGLGTEAFF

J: TRBJ2-7
size: many
V: TRBV7-7
D: -
DNA: TGTGCTAGCAGCTTAGCTCCTAGCGCCGAGCAGTACTTC
CDR3: CASSLAPSAEQYF

J: TRBJ2-2
size: -
V: TRBV12-3/TRBV12-4
D: -
DNA: TGTGCCAGTGACGCCCGGAACACCGGGGAGCTGTTTTTT
CDR3: CASDARNTGELFF

J: TRBJ2-1
size: -
V: TRBV7-2
D: TRBD2
DNA: TGTGCCAGCAGCCTGGGACTAGCGGGAGGTGGTTTCTTC
CDR3: CASSLGLAGGGFF

J: TRBJ1-6
size: few
V: TRBV6-4
D: -
DNA: TGTGCCAGCAGGGGGACGGTAAATTCACCCCTCCACTTT
CDR3: CASRGTVNSPLHF

J: TRBJ2-1
size: -
V: TRBV6-1
D: TRBD2
DNA: TGTGCCAGCAGTCGAAGCGGGAGACCTTACAATGAGCAGTTCTTC
CDR3: CASSRSGRPYNEQFF

J: TRBJ2-3
size: few
V: TRBV11-2
D: TRBD2
DNA: TGTGCCAGCAGCTTAGAACTAGCGGGGGGTTTCACAGATACGCAGTATTTT
CDR3: CASSLELAGGFTDTQYF

J: TRBJ2-3
size: -
V: TRBV5-4
D: TRBD1
DNA: TGTGCCAGCAGCCAGGAGACAGGGGGCGCAGATACGCAGTATTTT
CDR3: CASSQETGGADTQYF

J: TRBJ2-3
size: many
V: TRBV6-4
D: TRBD2
DNA: TGTGCCAGCAGTGCGCGGGAGACAGATACGCAGTATTTT
CDR3: CASSARETDTQYF

J: TRBJ1-5
size: few
V: TRBV6-1
D: -
DNA: TGTGCCAGCAGTGGGGGATGGGGCAATCAGCCCCAGCATTTT
CDR3: CASSGGWGNQPQHF

J: TRBJ1-5
size: few
V: TRBV5-5
D: -
DNA: TGTGCCAGCAGCTCAGGGACTCACAATCAGCCCCAGCATTTT
CDR3: CASSSGTHNQPQHF

J: TRBJ2-1
size: -
V: TRBV19
D: -
DNA: TGTGCCACTAGACCTCAGGGTGTGTACAATGAGCAGTTCTTC
CDR3: CATRPQGVYNEQFF

J: TRBJ2-3
size: -
V: TRBV20-1
D: -
DNA: TGCAGTGCAAAGCTAACAAGGACTAGCACAGATACGCAGTATTTT
CDR3: CSAKLTRTSTDTQYF

J: TRBJ2-7
size: many
V: TRBV6-5
D: TRBD2
DNA: TGTGCCAGCCGGACTAGCGGGAGTAACGAGCAGTACTTC
CDR3: CASRTSGSNEQYF

J: TRBJ2-5
size: few
V: TRBV20-1
D: TRBD2
DNA: TGCAGTGCTCCCAAGGCAGGGACTAGATTCGAGACCCAGTACTTC
CDR3: CSAPKAGTRFETQYF

J: TRBJ2-3
size: -
V: TRBV20-1
D: -
DNA: TGCAGTGCTAGCCTCGAGGCTACGCAGTATTTT
CDR3: CSASLEATQYF

J: TRBJ2-1
size: -
V: TRBV12-5
D: -
DNA: TGTGCTAGTGGTTTTGGGGGTGAGCAGTTCTTC
CDR3: CASGFGGEQFF

J: TRBJ2-1
size: -
V: TRBV20-1
D: -
DNA: TGCAGTGCTAGAGCCCCCTGGGGGAATGAGCAGTTCTTC
CDR3: CSARAPWGNEQFF

J: TRBJ1-2
size: -
V: TRBV18
D: -
DNA: TGTGCCAGCCGGCAGGATTCTGCCTATGGCTACACCTTC
CDR3: CASRQDSAYGYTF

J: TRBJ2-7
size: few
V: TRBV7-9
D: TRBD2
DNA: TGTGCCAGCGGGACTTTAGCGGGAGACGAGCAGTACTTC
CDR3: CASGTLAGDEQYF

J: TRBJ2-3
size: -
V: TRBV7-2
D: TRBD2
DNA: TGTGCCAGCAGCTGGAGCGGGACCACAGATACGCAGTATTTT
CDR3: CASSWSGTTDTQYF

J: TRBJ2-3
size: -
V: TRBV20-1
D: -
DNA: TGCAGTGCTAGCCCCTCGGCTAGCCTTAGCACAGATACGCAGTATTTT
CDR3: CSASPSASLSTDTQYF

J: TRBJ2-7
size: -
V: TRBV4-2
D: -
DNA: TGTGCCAGCAGCCAGCTACTAGTATCCTCAACGAAAACCTACGAGCAGTACTTC
CDR3: CASSQLLVSSTKTYEQYF

J: TRBJ2-5
size: -
V: TRBV29-1
D: -
DNA: TGCAGTATTCGGGGGTACCAAGAGACCCAGTACTTC
CDR3: CSIRGYQETQYF

J: TRBJ2-2
size: few
V: TRBV6-1
D: -
DNA: TGTGCCAGCAGGCAAGCGGCGAACACCGGGGAGCTGTTTTTT
CDR3: CASRQAANTGELFF

J: TRBJ2-4
size: -
V: TRBV4-3
D: TRBD2
DNA: TGCGCCAGCAGCCACGGTATTGGGGGGGAAAACATTCAGTACTTC
CDR3: CASSHGIGGENIQYF

J: TRBJ1-1
size: few
V: TRBV19
D: TRBD1
DNA: TGTGCCAGTAGTATCGGGACAGACACTGAAGCTTTCTTT
CDR3: CASSIGTDTEAFF

J: TRBJ2-7
size: -
V: TRBV6-1
D: -
DNA: TGTGCCAGCAGGGGCCAGATCTCGAGGACCTACGAGCAGTACTTC
CDR3: CASRGQISRTYEQYF

J: TRBJ1-1
size: -
V: TRBV5-1
D: TRBD1
DNA: TGCGCCAGCAGCCCGGGGACAGCAACTAACACTGAAGCTTTCTTT
CDR3: CASSPGTATNTEAFF

J: TRBJ2-1
size: -
V: TRBV29-1
D: -
DNA: TGCAGCGTTGAAGGACTAGTAAGCTCCTACAATGAGCAGTTCTTC
CDR3: CSVEGLVSSYNEQFF

J: TRBJ2-7
size: -
V: TRBV12-3/TRBV12-4
D: -
DNA: TGTGCCAGCACGCGCCCGGGTTACGAGCAGTACTTC
CDR3: CASTRPGYEQYF

J: TRBJ2-7
size: -
V: TRBV15
D: TRBD2
DNA: TGTGCCACCAGCAAAACTAGCGGGAGGATCTACGAGCAGTACTTC
CDR3: CATSKTSGRIYEQYF

J: TRBJ1-2
size: -
V: TRBV30
D: -
DNA: TGTGCCTGGAGTGTGGCCGCTAACTATGGCTACACCTTC
CDR3: CAWSVAANYGYTF

J: TRBJ2-7
size: -
V: TRBV29-1
D: TRBD2
DNA: TGCAGCGTTGAGGCGGGGGGGACCTACGAGCAGTACTTC
CDR3: CSVEAGGTYEQYF

J: TRBJ2-5
size: few
V: TRBV7-2
D: -
DNA: TGTGCCAGCAGCTTAGGACCCTTTGGGGAGACCCAGTACTTC
CDR3: CASSLGPFGETQYF

J: TRBJ2-7
size: -
V: TRBV10-3
D: -
DNA: TGTGCCATCAGTGAGGAAGGGGATGGGCCCTACGAGCAGTACTTC
CDR3: CAISEEGDGPYEQYF

J: TRBJ2-6
size: -
V: TRBV5-1
D: -
DNA: TGCGCCAGCAGCTTCCGGCTTCGGGATGGGGCCAACGTCCTGACTTTC
CDR3: CASSFRLRDGANVLTF

J: TRBJ2-7
size: -
V: TRBV5-1
D: -
DNA: TGCGCCAGCAGCTTGACAGGGAAACTTTTCGAGCAGTACTTC
CDR3: CASSLTGKLFEQYF

J: TRBJ2-1
size: -
V: TRBV28
D: TRBD2
DNA: TGTGCCAGCAGTGTGGGACTAGCGGCTCGGGAGCAGTTCTTC
CDR3: CASSVGLAAREQFF

J: TRBJ2-7
size: few
V: TRBV5-1
D: -
DNA: TGCGCCAGCAGCTTGCGCCAAAGGGACCGGCGGCACGAGCAGTACTTC
CDR3: CASSLRQRDRRHEQYF

J: TRBJ2-1
size: few
V: TRBV21-1
D: -
DNA: TGTGCCAGCAGCAAATGGGGCGCGGGACAGGGGGCCGCGGGAGCCAATGAGCAGTTCTTC
CDR3: CASSKWGAGQGAAGANEQFF

J: TRBJ1-2
size: many
V: TRBV7-2
D: -
DNA: TGTGCCAGCTCCCGAGCGTCTAACTATGGCTACACCTTC
CDR3: CASSRASNYGYTF